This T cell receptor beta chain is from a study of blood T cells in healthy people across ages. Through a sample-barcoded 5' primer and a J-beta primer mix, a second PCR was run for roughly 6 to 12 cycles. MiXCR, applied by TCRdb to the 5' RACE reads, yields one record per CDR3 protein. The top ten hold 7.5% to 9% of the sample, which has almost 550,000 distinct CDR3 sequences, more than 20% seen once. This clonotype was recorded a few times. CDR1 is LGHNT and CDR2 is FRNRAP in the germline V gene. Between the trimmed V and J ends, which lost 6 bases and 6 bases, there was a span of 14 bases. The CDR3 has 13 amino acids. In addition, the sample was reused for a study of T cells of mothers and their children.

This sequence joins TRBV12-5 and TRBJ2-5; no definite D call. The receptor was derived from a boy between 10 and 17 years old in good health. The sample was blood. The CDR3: CASGVWGGKTQYF. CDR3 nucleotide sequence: TGTGCTAGTGGAGTATGGGGTGGCAAGACCCAGTACTTC.